This TCR beta chain appears in the sequencing data of a study of shared clonotypes between healthy human individuals. TCRdb's copy holds only in-frame clones and misses some; the assay was immunoSEQ multiplex PCR. The sample records approximately 940,000 clones, less than 85% being singletons. Trimming left V 5 bases short and J 4 bases short, with 12 bases between. Germline V gives CDR1 PRHDT, CDR2 FYEKMQ (reference sequence). The CDR3 consists of 14 residues. This chain links TRBV13 with TRBJ1-3; D is unresolved. The sequence came from a man younger than 35 in good health. The sequenced material came from memory CD4+ T cells sorted from blood. Subset defined: CD45RA-negative fraction. CDR3 bases: TGTGCCAGCAGCCCGGGAGGGTTGGGAAACACCATATATTTT. Translated, it gives CASSPGGLGNTIYF.